The text below deals with one TCR beta chain. Assembly of TCR beta libraries relied on iRepertoire HTBI primers together with Arm-PCR of CDR3 regions. TCRdb fed the multiplex PCR reads into MiXCR, producing one record per CDR3 protein. Found here are roughly 360,000 distinct CDR3 sequences, 10% to 15% of them singletons; the top ten hold approximately 17%. The data were taken from a study of regulatory T cells in long-lasting Graves disease. The time point is: newly diagnosed GD, antithyroid drugs for less than 3 months. Making the TCR library involved RNA that had been extracted from PBMCs. The sample was also linked to a second study, of T cells in Graves' hyperthyroidism and ophthalmopathy. This second report adds: First-round RT-PCR with HTBI primers amplified the TCR CDR3 region. Ophthalmopathy, as predicted by the model, came a median approximately 5.9 months after the prediction.

The material was peripheral blood mononuclear cells (PBMCs), obtained at new diagnosis, from a patient treated with antithyroid drugs. The receptor's source is a woman aged 18-29 years with Graves disease.

The CDR3 region has the DNA TGCAGTGCTAGAGATCTCACTAGCTCTGGAAACACCATATATTTT. This sequence encodes CSARDLTSSGNTIYF. The V and J genes are TRBV20-1 and TRBJ1-3; D uncertain. Trimming left V 0 bases short and J 0 bases short, with 9 bases between. The germline V gene has CDR1 DFQATT and CDR2 SNEGSKA (reference sequence). This CDR3 has 15 residues.